These 18 T cell receptor beta chains share one sample of origin, sequenced in a study of cytomegalovirus exposure and HLA in healthy donors. Primers: 60 Vbeta forward and 13 Jbeta reverse. Measured with immunoSEQ multiplex PCR; TCRdb has only the in-frame clones, and not every one. This table has 77,000 or so clones, 75% appearing once. The material sequenced was PBMCs. Receptors were obtained from a woman between 40 and 50 years old in good health and CMV-seronegative.

This sequence joins TRBV28 and TRBJ2-1, with 11 bases identical to TRBD2. The CDR3 spans 16 residues. With 4 bases clipped from V and 2 bases from J, the junction kept 4 bases outside the gene matches. Germline assignment: CDR1 MDHEN and CDR2 SYDVKM. The CDR3 DNA sequence: TGTGCCAGCAGTTCCACTAGCGGGAGTACCTACAATGAGCAGTTCTTC. Its translation is CASSSTSGSTYNEQFF.

The chain recombines TRBV7-3 with TRBJ1-1; possibly TRBD1 for D (5 bases). This CDR3 comprises 15 residues. CDR1 SGHTA and CDR2 FQGTGA come from the germline V gene. V was cut by 5 bases and J by 3 bases, with 16 bases left in between. The CDR3 nucleotides are TGTGCCAGCAGCCAGGCGGGGGTCAGAGACACTGAAGCTTTCTTT. It is translated as CASSQAGVRDTEAFF.

This clone was observed a handful of times. The V call is TRBV15, the J call TRBJ1-1; TRBD1 matches 8 bases. Trimming at V came to 0 bases and at J to 6 bases, leaving 6 bases not matched to a gene. CDR3 size: 15 residues. In germline, CDR1 is LNHNV, CDR2 YYDKDF (reference sequence). For the CDR3, the DNA is TGTGCCACCAGCAGAGAGCACGGGACAGGTTCTGAAGCTTTCTTT. As protein: CATSREHGTGSEAFF.

The genes are TRBV15 and TRBJ1-1; D is unclear. V was shortened by 5 bases and J by 1 base, with 11 bases between the two germline ends. Germline CDR1 and CDR2: LNHNV and YYDKDF (reference sequence). CDR3 length equals 14 residues. CDR3 nucleotides: TGTGCCACCAGCCCGGGGAGGGAGAACACTGAAGCTTTCTTT. It translates to CATSPGRENTEAFF. Using reference TRBV15 and TRBJ1-1 for the parts outside the CDR3, the full variable domain is DAMVIQNPRYQVTQFGKPVTLSCSQTLNHNVMYWYQQKSSQAPKLLFHYYDKDFNNEADTPDNFQSRRPNTSFCFLDIRSPGLGDTAMYLCATSPGRENTEAFFGQGTRLTVV.

The gene calls are TRBV29-1 and TRBJ1-1, with D perhaps TRBD1 (5 bases). Per the germline V gene, CDR1 is SQVTM and CDR2 is ANQGSEA. Trimming cost V 7 bases and J 1 base, with 16 bases left between them. CDR3 length: 14 amino acids. For the CDR3, the DNA is TGCAGCGCCGGTCGGGGGAACTCGAACACTGAAGCTTTCTTT. It translates to CSAGRGNSNTEAFF.

The chain recombines TRBV18 with TRBJ2-1; 11 positions match TRBD2. Trimming cost V 3 bases and J 8 bases; bases outside gene matches: 3. This CDR3 comprises 14 residues. Germline V gene lookup returns CDR1 KGHSH and CDR2 LQKENI. DNA for the CDR3: TGTGCCAGCTCACCCGGGACTAGCGGTGATGAGCAGTTCTTC. This translates into CASSPGTSGDEQFF.

This clone was seen just once. This chain uses TRBV27 with TRBJ1-5; 7 bases align to TRBD1. V shed 8 bases and J 4 bases; nucleotides not matched to a gene: 11. This CDR3 comprises 15 residues. CDR1 and CDR2 (germline): MNHEY, SMNVEV (reference sequence). In nucleotides, the CDR3 is TGTGCCAGCCACGCTCTCAACAGGGGAAATCAGCCCCAGCATTTT. It is translated as CASHALNRGNQPQHF.

The genes are TRBV7-9 and TRBJ1-1; 11 bases fit TRBD1. Germline values: CDR1 SEHNR, CDR2 FQNEAQ (reference sequence). The CDR3 consists of 16 residues. With V trimmed by 5 bases and J by 1 base, 6 bases remained unmatched. CDR3 sequence reads: CASSRRTGGPNTEAFF. DNA of the CDR3: TGTGCCAGCAGCCGTCGGACAGGGGGCCCGAACACTGAAGCTTTCTTT.

This chain uses TRBV28 with TRBJ2-3; 11 nucleotides match TRBD2. Unmatched junction bases numbered 16, after V lost 6 bases and J lost 2 bases. The germline V gene has CDR1 MDHEN and CDR2 SYDVKM. This CDR3 comprises 19 residues. CDR3 sequence reads: CASSRDPGLAEYPTDTQYF. The CDR3 coding sequence is TGTGCCAGCAGCCGAGACCCGGGACTAGCGGAGTACCCCACAGATACGCAGTATTTT.

The V gene is TRBV10-3, the J gene TRBJ1-1, with 9 bases identical to TRBD1. CDR1 is ENHRY and CDR2 is SYGVKD in the germline V gene. This CDR3 comprises 15 residues. After removal of 3 bases from V and 1 base from J, the junction contained 3 bases not matched to a gene. CDR3 nucleotides: TGTGCCATCAGTGACGGGACAGGGAGGAACACTGAAGCTTTCTTT. The encoded protein is CAISDGTGRNTEAFF.

The chain has TRBV7-3 and TRBJ2-1; D remains ambiguous. The CDR3 spans 13 residues. CDR1 is SGHTA and CDR2 is FQGTGA in the germline V gene. V lost 1 base, J lost 8 bases, and 9 bases lay in between. The CDR3, as DNA: TGTGCCAGCAGCTTAAGAGTGGAGCATGAGCAGTTCTTC. Residues: CASSLRVEHEQFF. Complete variable domain (other parts from reference TRBV7-3 and TRBJ2-1): GAGVSQTPSNKVTEKGKYVELRCDPISGHTALYWYRQSLGQGPEFLIYFQGTGAADDSGLPNDRFFAVRPEGSVSTLKIQRTERGDSAVYLCASSLRVEHEQFFGPGTRLTVL.

The genes are TRBV27 and TRBJ2-7; tentative D call: TRBD1 (6 bases). V was shortened by 3 bases and J by 5 bases, with 17 bases between the two germline ends. The CDR3 runs 15 residues. Germline V gene sequence: CDR1 MNHEY, CDR2 SMNVEV (reference sequence). DNA for the CDR3: TGTGCCAGCAGTTTTGGAGGTCAGGGGAGTAACGAGCAGTACTTC. This gives the protein CASSFGGQGSNEQYF.

The V gene is TRBV6-1, the J gene TRBJ1-2, with unresolved D. CDR3 size: 16 residues. The V and J ends lost 1 base and 4 bases respectively, with 16 bases between them. Germline-derived CDR1 and CDR2 are MNHNS and SASEGT. CDR3 protein: CASSEVGLNGGYGYTF. The DNA for the CDR3 is TGTGCCAGCAGTGAAGTCGGTCTCAACGGAGGCTATGGCTACACCTTC.

The V gene is TRBV4-1, the J gene TRBJ2-2; 8 bases are shared with TRBD2. With 4 bases clipped from V and 0 bases from J, the junction kept 4 bases outside the gene matches. This CDR3 has 16 residues. Germline V CDR1 and CDR2: MGHRA, YSYEKL. DNA for the CDR3: TGCGCCAGCAGCCGAACTAGCGGACCGAACACCGGGGAGCTGTTTTTT. It translates to CASSRTSGPNTGELFF.

The genes are TRBV6-1 and TRBJ1-2, with no clear D. CDR1 is MNHNS and CDR2 is SASEGT in the germline V gene. The CDR3 runs to 16 residues. Trimming removed 1 base from V and 5 bases from J, with 17 bases in between. CDR3 nucleotides: TGTGCCAGCAGTGAAGGCCGGACTGATCCTTCTTATGGCTACACCTTC. It is translated as CASSEGRTDPSYGYTF.

This chain joins TRBV5-1 and TRBJ1-6; no clear D. Trimming took off 0 bases at V and 10 bases at J, with 11 bases between the two ends. Germline CDR1 is SGHRS and CDR2 is YFSETQ. The CDR3 loop spans 14 amino acids. The CDR3 region has the DNA TGCGCCAGCAGCTTGGCCGGAGGGTTCTCACCCCTCCACTTT. Protein sequence: CASSLAGGFSPLHF.

In this sample, this clone turned up a few times. The chain combines TRBV4-3 with TRBJ1-5; tentative D call: TRBD1 (6 bases). Between the trimmed V and J ends, which lost 3 bases and 1 base, there was a span of 13 bases. The CDR3 has 16 residues. Germline V gene data show CDR1 as LGHNA and CDR2 as YSLEER. CDR3 DNA: TGCGCCAGCAGCCAGGGTACAGGGACAAGCAATCAGCCCCAGCATTTT. Amino acid sequence: CASSQGTGTSNQPQHF.

This clone was counted a few times. This CDR3 is CASSLMSGGQTYEQYF. CDR3 coding DNA: TGTGCCAGCAGTCTAATGTCAGGGGGCCAAACCTACGAGCAGTACTTC. This chain links TRBV25-1 with TRBJ2-7, with TRBD1 matching 8 bases. With V trimmed by 5 bases and J by 2 bases, 11 bases remained unmatched. The CDR3 contains 16 residues. In germline, CDR1 is MGHDK, CDR2 SYGVNS.